This T cell receptor (beta chain) is from a study of PD-L1 blockade in urothelial cancer. Study information: Most patients, about nine tenths of the roughly 30, were males with bladder-origin cancer. Patients had undergone 0 to 3 prior chemotherapy regimens.

TCRdb keeps only in-frame clones here, not all; method: immunoSEQ multiplex PCR. The top ten hold roughly 5% of the sample, which has tens of thousands of clones, over 75% seen once. V lost 8 bases to trimming and J lost 2 bases, with 11 bases between them. The germline V gene encodes CDR1 SQVTM and CDR2 ANQGSEA. The CDR3 is made up of 12 amino acids. V is TRBV29-1 and J is TRBJ2-3, with D possibly matching TRBD1 (5 bases). Material: PBMCs, obtained around atezolizumab (anti-PD-L1) treatment. The origin of this receptor is a middle-aged man with urothelial cancer. CDR3 DNA: TGCAGCCTAGACAGATACACAGATACGCAGTATTTT. As protein: CSLDRYTDTQYF.